These 15 T cell receptor beta chains came from one sample sequenced in a study of response to subunit inactivated influenza vaccine (dated by TCRdb to 2016 to 2019). Receptors were amplified or captured by RT-PCR. Sequencing was performed on an Illumina HiSeq 2500. Clones were called with MiXCR by TCRdb after fastp trimmed the public reads at Q25, and only in-frame beta chains were retained. Each record represents a unique CDR3 protein, reported with the most common genes and DNA among its rows. For this sample the table gives 750,000 to 850,000 distinct CDR3 sequences, of which approximately 17% were detected only once. The ten largest clones represent approximately 11% of the sample. Here the sequenced sample was PBMCs from blood, taken about 5 days after vaccination. The origin of the receptors is a man aged 45-65 years who received an inactivated influenza vaccine. Donor details come from another sample of the same person, matched by shared clones.

This clonotype was counted ten times or more. The rearrangement uses TRBV7-2 and TRBJ2-7, with D unclear. The CDR3 is 13 residues long. Germline V gene data show CDR1 as SGHTA and CDR2 as FQGNSA. V gave up 0 bases and J gave up 7 bases, with 10 bases separating them. CDR3: CASSLAHQTEQYF. CDR3 DNA sequence: TGTGCCAGCAGCTTAGCCCATCAGACTGAGCAGTACTTC.

The V call is TRBV21-1, the J call TRBJ2-7; the D call in the table, TRBD1, was not verified against the DNA. TRBV21-1 is marked as a pseudogene. The CDR3 loop spans 13 amino acids. CDR3: CASPPGNSYEQYF. The CDR3 coding sequence is TGTGCCAGTCCGCCCGGAAACTCCTACGAGCAGTACTTC.

The J gene is TRBJ1-2, the V gene TRBV12-3 or TRBV12-4, with D maybe TRBD1 (6 bases). The CDR3 has 14 amino acids. V was pared by 0 bases and J by 8 bases, with 13 bases between. CDR3: CASSLALTGTGYTF. CDR3 sequence (DNA): TGTGCCAGCAGTTTAGCGCTAACAGGGACAGGCTACACCTTC.

Points on this clonotype: The junction departs from germline at one end; a sequencing error may be responsible. The rearrangement joins TRBV5-1 to TRBJ1-2, with 9 bases matching TRBD1. The CDR3 extends over 16 amino acids. Germline loops: CDR1 SGHRS, CDR2 YFSETQ. This CDR3 is CANSFAPGQGWYGYTF. Written as DNA, the CDR3 is TGCGCCAACAGCTTTGCTCCGGGACAGGGATGGTATGGCTACACCTTC.

This clonotype was found many times. The gene calls are TRBV20-1 and TRBJ1-2; possible D gene TRBD1, 5 bases. Germline-derived CDR1 and CDR2 are DFQATT and SNEGSKA (reference sequence). The CDR3 is 13 residues long. V lost 6 bases and J lost 4, with 15 bases in between. The CDR3 protein is CSAVPGWGYGYTF. In DNA, the CDR3 is TGCAGTGCAGTCCCAGGGTGGGGCTATGGCTACACCTTC.

This clonotype was seen more than once but under ten times. V gene TRBV5-1 combines with J gene TRBJ1-1; TRBD1 matches 7 bases. The CDR3 is 14 amino acids. Germline-derived CDR1 and CDR2 are SGHRS and YFSETQ. Trimming removed 4 bases from V and 7 bases from J; junction bases left unmatched: 10. The CDR3 region has the DNA TGCGCCAGCAGCCCCTGGGACAGCGGAGTTGAAGCTTTCTTT. This sequence encodes CASSPWDSGVEAFF. The full variable domain, rest sourced from reference TRBV5-1 and TRBJ1-1, is KAGVTQTPRYLIKTRGQQVTLSCSPISGHRSVSWYQQTPGQGLQFLFEYFSETQRNKGNFPGRFSGRQFSNSRSEMNVSTLELGDSALYLCASSPWDSGVEAFFGQGTRLTVV.

V usage is TRBV6-1 and J usage is TRBJ2-5; possibly TRBD1 or TRBD2 for D (5 bases each). The CDR3 spans 13 residues. The germline CDR1 and CDR2 sequences are MNHNS and SASEGT. V was shortened by 6 bases and J by 6 bases, with 14 bases between the two germline ends. The CDR3 nucleotides read TGTGCCAGCAGGCCGGGACCTAAAAAGACCCAGTACTTC. It is translated as CASRPGPKKTQYF.

J is TRBJ1-5 and V is TRBV7-2; D not resolved. This CDR3 has 13 amino acids. Germline V CDR1 and CDR2: SGHTA, FQGNSA. V was pared by 5 bases and J by 7 bases, with 12 bases between. The CDR3 DNA sequence: TGTGCCAGCAGCCGAACTCGGTACCAGCCCCAGCATTTT. Residues: CASSRTRYQPQHF. The whole variable domain, filled in from reference TRBV7-2 and TRBJ1-5, reads GAGVSQSPSNKVTEKGKDVELRCDPISGHTALYWYRQSLGQGLEFLIYFQGNSAPDKSGLPSDRFSAERTGGSVSTLTIQRTQQEDSAVYLCASSRTRYQPQHFGDGTRLSIL.

This clonotype was seen a handful of times. V and J are TRBV29-1 and TRBJ2-1; D possibly corresponds to TRBD2 (5 bases). Trimming removed 4 bases from V and 3 bases from J, with 13 bases in between. CDR3 size: 14 residues. Germline assignment: CDR1 SQVTM and CDR2 ANQGSEA. CDR3 in amino acids: CSVVERTYYNEQFF. The DNA of the CDR3 is TGCAGCGTTGTAGAGCGGACTTACTACAATGAGCAGTTCTTC.

The table lists this clonotype with a few counts. The chain uses TRBV28 and TRBJ1-4, with a possible D match to TRBD1 (6 bases). Germline-derived CDR1 and CDR2 are MDHEN and SYDVKM. The CDR3 extends over 14 amino acids. Deletions cut 5 bases from V and 8 bases from J, with 15 bases between. The CDR3 bases are TGTGCCAGCAGTAAGGGGGTGACGAGCGAAAAACTGTTTTTT. It yields the protein CASSKGVTSEKLFF.

In this sample, this clonotype turned up many times. V usage is TRBV5-1 and J usage is TRBJ2-7, with TRBD1 identical over 8 bases. The CDR3 contains 14 residues. Germline-derived CDR1 and CDR2 are SGHRS and YFSETQ. V lost 3 bases to trimming and J lost 3 bases; unmatched junction nucleotides: 5. CDR3 in DNA: TGCGCCAGCAGCTCCGGGACAGGACGCTACGAGCAGTACTTC. Its protein product is CASSSGTGRYEQYF.

The chain links TRBV11-2 to TRBJ2-3; weak D call: TRBD2 (7 bases). Per the germline V gene, CDR1 is SGHAT and CDR2 is FQNNGV. The CDR3 is made up of 18 amino acids. The V gene lost 5 bases and the J gene lost 0 bases, with 21 bases spanning the gap. This CDR3 is CASSPTWAGASSTDTQYF. The DNA of the CDR3 is TGTGCCAGCAGCCCCACTTGGGCGGGGGCCTCTAGCACAGATACGCAGTATTTT.

The rearrangement links TRBV4-2 to TRBJ1-1; D is uncertain. The ends were cut back, 4 bases at V and 8 bases at J, with 11 bases in the middle. CDR1 and CDR2 from the germline V gene are LGHNA and YNFKEQ. CDR3 length: 12 residues. The CDR3 nucleotides read TGTGCCAGCAGCCGCCTAGGAGAGGAAGCTTTCTTT. This translates into CASSRLGEEAFF.

The chain employs TRBV28 and TRBJ2-1; TRBD1 is a possible D gene (5 bases). V lost 5 bases, J lost 4 bases, and 15 bases lay in between. The length of the CDR3 is 15 residues. CDR1 and CDR2 from the germline V gene are MDHEN and SYDVKM. The CDR3 nucleotides read TGTGCCAGCAGTGGCAAGGGGTCCCATTACAATGAGCAGTTCTTC. Residues: CASSGKGSHYNEQFF.

This chain's CDR3 is CASSYLGQAGPETQYF. CDR3 DNA: TGTGCCAGCAGTTACCTAGGGCAGGCGGGCCCCGAGACCCAGTACTTC. This rearrangement joins TRBV6-2 or TRBV6-3 to TRBJ2-5; the D gene is possibly TRBD2 (5 bases). The CDR3 is 16 amino acids. Germline V CDR1 and CDR2: MNHEY, SVGEGT. V lost 2 bases, J lost 5 bases, and 18 bases lay in between.